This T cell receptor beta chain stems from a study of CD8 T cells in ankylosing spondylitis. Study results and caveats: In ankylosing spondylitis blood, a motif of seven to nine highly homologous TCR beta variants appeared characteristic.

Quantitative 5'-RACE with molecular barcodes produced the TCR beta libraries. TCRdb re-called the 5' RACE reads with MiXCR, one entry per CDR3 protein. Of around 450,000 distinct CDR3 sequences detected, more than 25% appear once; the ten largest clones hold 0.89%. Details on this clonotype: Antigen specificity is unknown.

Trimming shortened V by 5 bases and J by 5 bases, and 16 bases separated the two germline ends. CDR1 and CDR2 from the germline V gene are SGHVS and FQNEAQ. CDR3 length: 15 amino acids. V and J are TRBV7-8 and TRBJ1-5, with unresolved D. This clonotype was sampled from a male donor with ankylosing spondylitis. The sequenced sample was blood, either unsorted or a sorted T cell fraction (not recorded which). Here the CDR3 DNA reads TGTGCCAGCAGCCCCGACACCGGAGGAGATCAGCCCCAGCATTTT. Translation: CASSPDTGGDQPQHF.